Presented here are 6 T cell receptor beta chains from one specimen sequenced in a study of CD8 T cells in ankylosing spondylitis. Points from the study as a whole: Made up of fewer than 10 highly homologous variants, a TCR beta motif appeared characteristic of ankylosing spondylitis blood.

TCRdb passed the 5' RACE reads through MiXCR, listing each CDR3 protein once. The sample consists of 670,000 or so distinct CDR3 sequences, under 20% of them appearing once. These receptors' antigens are unknown. Sequencing used blood, either unsorted or a sorted T cell fraction (not recorded which). Receptors were obtained from a male donor with ankylosing spondylitis.

The chain joins TRBV6-5 to TRBJ2-7, with D possibly being TRBD1 (5 bases). Looked up from germline, CDR1 is MNHEY and CDR2 is SVGAGI. The CDR3 runs to 13 residues. Trimming pared 4 bases from V and 7 bases from J, leaving 14 bases between. The DNA for the CDR3 is TGTGCCAGCAGTTCCCAAAGCAGGGTTGAGCAGTACTTC. Translated: CASSSQSRVEQYF.

The chain links TRBV20-1 to TRBJ2-3; perhaps TRBD2 as D (5 bases). The CDR3 is made up of 14 amino acids. The germline V and J ends were trimmed by 3 bases and 0 bases, with 10 bases remaining between them. Per the germline V gene, CDR1 is DFQATT and CDR2 is SNEGSKA (reference sequence). CDR3 loop: CSARGALSTDTQYF. The CDR3 DNA reads as TGCAGTGCTAGGGGAGCGCTTAGCACAGATACGCAGTATTTT.

This clonotype showed up just a few times. The J gene is TRBJ1-1, the V gene TRBV5-1; D is possibly TRBD1 (6 bases). Trimming took 5 bases from V and 5 from J, leaving 16 bases between them. CDR3 size: 14 residues. CDR1 is SGHRS and CDR2 is YFSETQ in the germline V gene. The CDR3 DNA sequence: TGCGCCAGCAGGCCGCTTGGGGGGCCGACTGAAGCTTTCTTT. Its protein is CASRPLGGPTEAFF.

V usage is TRBV4-1 and J usage is TRBJ2-3; 12 nucleotides align to TRBD2. This CDR3 region has 19 residues. Germline CDR1 MGHRA, CDR2 YSYEKL. The J segment lost 7 bases and the V segment lost 4 bases, leaving 18 bases of the junction unmatched. CDR3 bases: TGCGCCAGCAGCCCCCTCACTTACCAAGGGACTAGCGGGTCTAATACGCAGTATTTT. Protein sequence: CASSPLTYQGTSGSNTQYF.

The rearrangement links TRBV30 to TRBJ2-1; perhaps TRBD2 as D (5 bases). The CDR3 contains 12 residues. In germline, CDR1 is GTSNPN, CDR2 SVGIG (reference sequence). Trimming took off 1 base at V and 8 bases at J, with 9 bases between the two ends. The chain's CDR3 is CAWSESGDEQFF. CDR3 DNA: TGTGCCTGGAGTGAAAGCGGCGATGAGCAGTTCTTC.

The rearrangement joins TRBV3-1 to TRBJ1-1; 7 bases are a match to TRBD1. The CDR3 has 13 residues. Per germline, CDR1 LGHDT and CDR2 YNNKEL (reference sequence). With V trimmed by 4 bases and J by 11 bases, 10 bases remained unmatched. CDR3 residues: CASSPRQGERAFF. The CDR3 DNA reads as TGTGCCAGCAGCCCCCGACAGGGTGAACGGGCTTTCTTT.